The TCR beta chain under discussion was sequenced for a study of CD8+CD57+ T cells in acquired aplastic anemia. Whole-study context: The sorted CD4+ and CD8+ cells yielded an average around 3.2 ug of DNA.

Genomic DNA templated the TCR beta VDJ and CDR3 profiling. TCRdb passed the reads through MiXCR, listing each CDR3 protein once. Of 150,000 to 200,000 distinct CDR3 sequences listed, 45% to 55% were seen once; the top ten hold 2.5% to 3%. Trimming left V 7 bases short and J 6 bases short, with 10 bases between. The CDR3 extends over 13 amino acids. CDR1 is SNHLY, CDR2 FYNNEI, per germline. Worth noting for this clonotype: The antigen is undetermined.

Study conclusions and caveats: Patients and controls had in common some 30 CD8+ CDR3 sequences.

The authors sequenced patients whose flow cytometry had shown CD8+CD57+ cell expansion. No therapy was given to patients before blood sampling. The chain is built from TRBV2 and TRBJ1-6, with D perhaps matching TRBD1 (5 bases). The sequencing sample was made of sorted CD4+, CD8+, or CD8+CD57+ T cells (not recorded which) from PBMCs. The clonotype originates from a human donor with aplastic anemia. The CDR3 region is CASKETVNSPLHF. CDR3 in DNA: TGTGCCAGCAAAGAGACAGTTAATTCACCCCTCCACTTT.